This T cell receptor beta chain came from a study of blood T cell repertoires in COVID-19. Those who participated ranged in age from 18 to 89 years and resided in 20 to 30 US areas. Sequencing used immunoSEQ multiplex PCR; TCRdb keeps in-frame clones, though not all of them. The sample holds some 530,000 clones, approximately 86% seen once. This CDR3 comprises 14 residues. The V end lost 0 bases, the J end lost 11 bases, and 16 bases lay between the germline ends. Germline V gives CDR1 LGHDT, CDR2 YNNKEL (reference sequence). Sequencing was carried out using PBMCs or T cells enriched from blood (not recorded which). The genes are TRBV3-1 (or the pseudogene TRBV3-2) and TRBJ1-1; the D is unclear. The sequence came from a woman aged 55-70 years who had recovered from COVID-19. The CDR3 nucleotides read TGTGCCAGCAGCCAAGATAAAGCTACATACGGGGCTTTCTTT. Its translation: CASSQDKATYGAFF.